A single sample is the source of the 5 T cell receptor beta chains below, sequenced in a study of blood T cell repertoires in COVID-19 (dated by TCRdb to the early 2020s). The method behind the library was the immunoSEQ multiplex PCR assay. TCRdb provides this immuneACCESS table in a form limited to in-frame rearrangements. Some clones are lacking; in checked studies, under half of them reflect an unresolved V gene, and why the rest are absent is not known. The sample table holds 200,000 to 250,000 clones, of which 85% to 95% were seen once. About 1.9% of the sample belongs to the ten largest clones. Sequenced: PBMCs or T cells enriched from blood (not recorded which). These TCRs come from a woman in her late teens or twenties who had recovered from COVID-19.

This chain connects TRBV10-3 to TRBJ1-1; the D is unclear. The V end lost 6 bases, the J end lost 3 bases, and 17 bases lay between the germline ends. From germline, CDR1 is ENHRY and CDR2 SYGVKD. The CDR3 contains 15 residues. The CDR3 region is CAIRAVGRMHTEAFF. For the CDR3, the DNA is TGTGCCATCAGAGCCGTTGGGAGGATGCACACTGAAGCTTTCTTT.

The CDR3 sequence is CASSPEGTSGSNEQYF. Written as DNA, the CDR3 is TGTGCCAGCTCACCGGAAGGCACTAGCGGGAGCAACGAGCAGTACTTC. This chain joins TRBV18 and TRBJ2-7, with TRBD2 identical over 11 bases. Germline trimming cut 3 bases from V and 5 bases from J; bases unmatched to any gene: 9. This CDR3 comprises 16 residues. The V gene's germline CDR1 is KGHSH and CDR2 LQKENI.

The rearrangement links TRBV15 to TRBJ2-1; tentative D call: TRBD2 (6 bases). CDR1 is LNHNV and CDR2 is YYDKDF in the germline V gene (reference sequence). The CDR3 is made up of 18 amino acids. V shed 0 bases and J shed 2 bases, with 17 bases lying between them. CDR3 region: CATSRDLSWDSTYNEQFF. CDR3 nucleotides: TGTGCCACCAGCAGAGATCTTTCATGGGACTCAACCTACAATGAGCAGTTCTTC.

The J gene is TRBJ2-7, the V gene TRBV4-1, with a possible D match to TRBD2 (6 bases). Trimming took off 1 base at V and 4 bases at J, with 8 bases between the two ends. Per germline, CDR1 MGHRA and CDR2 YSYEKL. CDR3 length: 13 residues. The CDR3 DNA is TGCGCCAGCAGCCAAGCCGGGACTTACGAGCAGTACTTC. This sequence encodes CASSQAGTYEQYF.

The CDR3 DNA reads as TGTGCCAGCAGTTACAGCGGGAGTCGGTACCCTAACGAGCAGTTCTTC. Translating gives CASSYSGSRYPNEQFF. The chain is built from TRBV6-5 and TRBJ2-1, with TRBD2 matching 8 bases. CDR3 size: 16 residues. CDR1 MNHEY and CDR2 SVGAGI come from the germline V gene. The V segment lost 2 bases and the J segment 10 bases; nucleotides outside the gene matches: 13.